The 26 T cell receptor gamma chains below all came from one sample that was sequenced in a study of gamma delta lymphoproliferative disorders and STAT genes. TCRdb applied CATT to the multiplex PCR reads for clone calling. The table records 2,500 to 3,000 gamma-chain clones, roughly 8% of them present only once. PBMCs from patients and controls supplied the genomic DNA for sequencing. The sample was blood. The receptors originated from a human donor in good health.

This clone rates as medium-sized. Other DNA sequences in this sample translate to the same CDR3. V usage is TRGV9 and J usage is TRGJP. No J gene is reported in TCRdb; it was inferred here by comparing the DNA with germline. V lost 0 bases to trimming and J lost 5 bases; unmatched junction nucleotides: 1. The CDR3 covers 16 residues. Germline V gene sequence: CDR1 GITISATS, CDR2 ISYDGTV (reference sequence). This CDR3 is CALWEVEELGKKIKVF. CDR3 nucleotides: TGTGCCTTGTGGGAGGTGGAAGAGTTGGGCAAAAAAATCAAGGTATTT.

Sample share makes this clone medium-sized. The V gene is TRGV2, the J gene TRGJP2. TCRdb leaves out the J gene; it was filled in here by matching the DNA to germline. CDR3 length: 12 amino acids. Trimming cost V 4 bases and J 10 bases; bases outside gene matches: 6. Germline assignment: CDR1 EGSNGY and CDR2 YDSYNSKV. CDR3 in DNA: TGTGCCACCTGGGAAAGAGCTTGGATCAAGACGTTT. Translated: CATWERAWIKTF.

Judged by abundance, this clone is medium-sized. The V gene is TRGV8, the J gene TRGJ1 or TRGJ2. No J gene is reported in TCRdb; it was inferred here by comparing the DNA with germline. Germline-derived CDR1 and CDR2 are VENAVY and YDSYNSRV. V lost 0 bases to trimming and J lost 0 bases; unmatched junction nucleotides: 2. The CDR3 runs 14 residues. The CDR3 DNA reads as TGTGCCACCTGGGATAGGTGGAATTATTATAAGAAACTCTTT. Its translation: CATWDRWNYYKKLF.

Details on this clone: No DNA is shown, since the ends of the CDR3 on it are uncertain; the CDR3 is the one TCRdb lists. The V gene corresponds to TRGV8; no J gene was called. The CDR3 has 18 amino acids, counting both end residues. From germline, CDR1 is VENAVY and CDR2 YDSYNSRV. The CDR3 loop reads CATWTLIIRNSLAVEQHF.

This clone counts as medium-sized. This chain uses TRGV10 with TRGJ1 or TRGJ2. Germline matching of the DNA provided the J gene here, since TCRdb leaves it blank. TRGV10 is known as an ORF, though its function is uncertain. This CDR3 region has 16 residues. The V segment lost 8 bases and the J segment 5 bases; nucleotides outside the gene matches: 19. CDR3 DNA: TGTGCTGCGTGGGATTATAACGTATCGCAAAATTATAAGAAACTCTTT. This sequence encodes CAAWDYNVSQNYKKLF.

This clone is medium-sized by share. The J gene is TRGJ1 or TRGJ2, the V gene TRGV4. The J gene is absent in TCRdb and was assigned here via DNA matching to germline. V lost 6 bases, J lost 4 bases, and 12 bases stayed unmatched. CDR1 is EGSTGY, CDR2 YDSYTSSV, per germline. CDR3 size: 14 residues. The CDR3 protein is CATWLIPRYYKKLF. For the CDR3, the DNA is TGTGCCACCTGGCTCATTCCGAGATATTATAAGAAACTCTTT.

In this sample, this clone is medium-sized. This chain joins TRGV10 and TRGJP1. Assignment of the J gene here rests on matching the DNA to germline, because TCRdb gives none. TRGV10 is classed as an ORF, of uncertain function. This CDR3 contains 16 residues. V lost 8 bases, J lost 2 bases, and 12 bases stayed unmatched. As DNA, the CDR3 is TGTGCTGCGTGGGAGGCGCTAGGGACCACTGGTTGGTTCAAGATATTT. It codes for CAAWEALGTTGWFKIF.

This clone is medium-sized within its sample. The rearrangement links TRGV3 to TRGJ1 or TRGJ2. Germline matching of the DNA provided the J gene here, since TCRdb leaves it blank. The germline CDR1 and CDR2 sequences are VTNTFY and YDVSTARD (reference sequence). Trimming removed 2 bases from V and 5 bases from J; junction bases left unmatched: 3. The CDR3 totals 12 residues. The CDR3 here is CATWDTHYKKLF. DNA of the CDR3: TGTGCCACCTGGGACACCCATTATAAGAAACTCTTT.

By sample share, this clone is medium-sized. The J gene is TRGJ1 or TRGJ2, the V gene TRGV4. In the absence of a J gene in TCRdb, the DNA was matched to germline to assign it here. V shed 5 bases, J shed 11 bases, and the junction held 9 bases outside the gene matches. The CDR3 totals 11 residues. CDR1 is EGSTGY, CDR2 YDSYTSSV, per germline. This CDR3 is CATWVGREKLF. CDR3 sequence (DNA): TGTGCCACCTGGGTCGGACGGGAGAAACTCTTT.

By share of the sample, this clone is medium-sized. This sequence joins TRGV10 and TRGJ1 or TRGJ2. No J gene was available from TCRdb, and it was assigned here by a germline match of the DNA. TRGV10 is given ORF status, its function remaining uncertain. This CDR3 spans 16 amino acids. V lost 8 bases and J lost 4; bases outside the gene matches: 18. The CDR3 reads CAAWDYEGAVYYKKLF. CDR3 coding DNA: TGTGCTGCGTGGGATTATGAGGGGGCGGTGTATTATAAGAAACTCTTT.

This clone was found a few times. Other DNA sequences within the sample encode an identical CDR3. The CDR3 spells CATPNYYKKLF. The CDR3 region has the DNA TGTGCCACCCCGAATTATTATAAGAAACTCTTT. The chain combines TRGV4 with TRGJ1 or TRGJ2. The J gene was missing in TCRdb and was found by matching the end of the DNA to germline. V was pared by 9 bases and J by 0 bases, with 2 bases of the junction left unmatched. CDR1 EGSTGY and CDR2 YDSYTSSV come from the germline V gene. The CDR3 contains 11 residues.

For the CDR3, the DNA is TGTGCCACCTTAGGAAGTGATTGGATCAAGACGTTT. Translation gives CATLGSDWIKTF. This sequence joins TRGV4 and TRGJP2. TCRdb supplies no J gene; here it was assigned by aligning the nucleotide sequence to germline. CDR1 is EGSTGY, CDR2 YDSYTSSV, per germline. There are 12 residues in the CDR3. Losses at the gene ends were 8 bases for V and 5 bases for J; bases not matched to a gene: 5.

This clone is termed medium-sized (0.01 to 0.1%). The chain recombines TRGV4 with TRGJ1 or TRGJ2. Matching the DNA to germline supplied the J gene, which TCRdb does not give. Germline V CDR1 and CDR2: EGSTGY, YDSYTSSV. The CDR3 loop spans 12 amino acids. V trimming: 6 bases; J trimming: 5 bases; junction bases outside the gene matches: 7. Here the CDR3 reads CATWTPNYKKLF. The CDR3 nucleotides read TGTGCCACCTGGACGCCCAATTATAAGAAACTCTTT.

Sample share makes this clone large. Compared with germline, one end of the junction differs, possibly owing to a read error. The chain carries TRGV4 and TRGJP1. The J gene is absent in TCRdb and was assigned here via DNA matching to germline. This CDR3 is 12 amino acids long. From germline, CDR1 is EGSTGY and CDR2 YDSYTSSV. The CDR3 reads CATWVGSWFKIF. The CDR3 DNA reads as TGTGCCACCTGGGTTGGGAGCTGGTTCAAGATATTT.

Judged by abundance, this clone is medium-sized. The V segment is TRGV2, and no J call was made. Germline values: CDR1 EGSNGY, CDR2 YDSYNSKV. The length of the CDR3 is 10 residues. The CDR3 region is CATWESRELF. The CDR3 region has the DNA TGTGCCACCTGGGAGAGTAGGGAACTCTTT.

This clone is medium-sized by share. The J gene is TRGJ1 or TRGJ2, the V gene TRGV8. TCRdb records no J gene; here it was assigned by comparing the DNA to germline. This CDR3 region has 14 residues. J lost 4 bases, V lost 2 bases, and 8 bases had no gene match. Germline loops: CDR1 VENAVY, CDR2 YDSYNSRV. CDR3 bases: TGTGCCACCTGGGATACCCCGACATATTATAAGAAACTCTTT. It codes for CATWDTPTYYKKLF.

Within the sample, this clone is medium-sized. V and J are TRGV4 and TRGJ1 or TRGJ2. No J segment appears in TCRdb, so it was assigned here by matching the sequence to germline. CDR1 is EGSTGY, CDR2 YDSYTSSV, per germline. The CDR3 contains 14 residues. Trimming took 0 bases from V and 12 from J; bases not matched to a gene: 14. The CDR3 DNA follows: TGTGCCACCTGGGATGGGTTTAAGGTAAGGGGGAAACTCTTT. Translated, it gives CATWDGFKVRGKLF.

In its sample, this clone ranks as medium-sized. The chain recombines TRGV8 with TRGJ1 or TRGJ2. The J gene is not listed in TCRdb, so it was assigned here from a DNA match to germline. Germline lookup yields CDR1 VENAVY and CDR2 YDSYNSRV. The CDR3 covers 14 residues. V shed 1 base and J 7 bases; nucleotides not matched to a gene: 10. Here the CDR3 reads CATWDRRGSYKKLF. As DNA, the CDR3 is TGTGCCACCTGGGATAGAAGGGGAAGCTATAAGAAACTCTTT.

The chain couples TRGV2 to TRGJ1 or TRGJ2. TCRdb is silent on the J gene; assignment here came from matching the DNA to germline. The germline V gene encodes CDR1 EGSNGY and CDR2 YDSYNSKV. Trimming took 0 bases from V and 6 from J; bases not matched to a gene: 11. CDR3 length: 15 residues. Here the CDR3 reads CATWDGPFIFYKKLF. In nucleotides, the CDR3 is TGTGCCACCTGGGACGGGCCGTTCATTTTTTATAAGAAACTCTTT.

By frequency in the sample, this clone is medium-sized. In nucleotides, the CDR3 is TGTGCCACCTGGGACGGGGGTTATAAGAAACTCTTT. It yields the protein CATWDGGYKKLF. This rearrangement joins TRGV2 to TRGJ1 or TRGJ2. The J gene is absent in TCRdb and was assigned here via DNA matching to germline. Germline V gene data show CDR1 as EGSNGY and CDR2 as YDSYNSKV. The CDR3 spans 12 residues. V gave up 0 bases and J gave up 6 bases; unmatched junction bases: 2.

Relative to its sample, this clone is medium-sized (0.01 to 0.1%). The V call is TRGV8, the J call TRGJP1. No J segment appears in TCRdb, so it was assigned here by matching the sequence to germline. Germline V gene lookup returns CDR1 VENAVY and CDR2 YDSYNSRV. This CDR3 has 11 amino acids. V gave up 9 bases and J gave up 8 bases; unmatched junction bases: 6. CDR3 loop: CATPPGWFKIF. CDR3 in DNA: TGTGCCACCCCTCCAGGTTGGTTCAAGATATTT.

Notes on this clone: No DNA is shown, since the ends of the CDR3 on it are uncertain; the CDR3 is the one TCRdb lists. The V gene was identified as TRGV10, while no J gene was called. TRGV10 is an open reading frame whose function is uncertain. The CDR3 has 19 amino acids, counting both end residues. The CDR3 region is CAAWAAIIIRNSLAVEQHF.

This clone is termed medium-sized. In DNA, the CDR3 is TGTGCCACCTGGGATAGTAGTGATTGGATCAAGACGTTT. Protein: CATWDSSDWIKTF. The chain carries TRGV8 and TRGJP2. The J gene, left out of TCRdb, was set here by checking the DNA against germline. V trimming: 1 base; J trimming: 4 bases; junction bases outside the gene matches: 0. The CDR3 runs to 13 residues. Germline V CDR1 and CDR2: VENAVY, YDSYNSRV.

This clone is classed as medium-sized. No DNA is shown, since the ends of the CDR3 on it are uncertain; the CDR3 is the one TCRdb lists. The CDR3 sequence is CTTVPAGLGTLSATGWFKIF. No J gene was named, though the V gene is TRGV11. TRGV11 is marked as an open reading frame, function uncertain. The CDR3 contains 20 residues when both ends are counted.

This clone is termed medium-sized. Other DNA sequences of this sample code for an identical CDR3. The V and J genes are TRGV10 and TRGJ1 or TRGJ2. No J gene is reported in TCRdb; it was inferred here by comparing the DNA with germline. TRGV10 is labeled an ORF, and its function is uncertain. V trimming: 8 bases; J trimming: 0 bases; junction bases outside the gene matches: 5. This CDR3 region has 13 residues. The CDR3: CAAWDPNYYKKLF. The CDR3 DNA reads as TGTGCTGCGTGGGATCCGAATTATTATAAGAAACTCTTT.

By frequency in the sample, this clone is medium-sized (0.01 to 0.1%). A read error may be the cause here, since a much bigger clone is one base away. The chain has TRGV10 and TRGJ1 or TRGJ2. TCRdb leaves out the J gene; it was filled in here by matching the DNA to germline. TRGV10 is marked as an open reading frame, function uncertain. The CDR3 is made up of 11 amino acids. V trimming: 8 bases; J trimming: 6 bases; junction bases outside the gene matches: 5. CDR3 residues: CAAWDCYKKLF. The DNA of the CDR3 is TGTGCTGCGTGGGATTGTTATAAGAAACTCTTT.